This entry concerns a single T cell receptor beta chain. The antigen it recognizes is unknown. The input lacks base qualities; no much larger clone sits a single base away. One collaborating source in Seattle enrolled patients during active infection and followed them longitudinally through the course of disease. Each collaborating institution followed its own protocols to collect whole blood in K2EDTA tubes. For TCRbeta analysis, collaborators shipped samples in one of three forms: frozen whole blood, isolated PBMCs, or DNA extracted from either of those sample types. These data belong to a study of blood T cell repertoires in COVID-19 (dated by TCRdb to the early 2020s). Study-level background: The collaborator samples originated in the United States, Italy and Spain and spanned the acute and convalescent phases of COVID-19. Sample metadata almost always included a de-identified subject ID, COVID-19 status, age in years and sex. The repertoires were released in a freely available public database intended as a resource for research on the immune response to SARS-CoV-2. Where available, HLA class I and class II types were obtained from metadata supplied by the sample provider rather than from assay-based typing. The samples were drawn from two sources: the first 160 participants of the ongoing ImmuneRACE study, and 1,200 or so subjects contributed by 6 global collaborators. Subjects who had been exposed to COVID-19, were actively infected with it, or had recovered from it provided the deeply sampled blood TCRbeta repertoires that made up the dataset. The prospective study material was composed of cDNA or gDNA derived from T cells, B-cell-depleted T cells, or PBMCs.

TCRbeta CDR3 regions were amplified from genomic DNA using the immunoSEQ Assay, a bias-controlled multiplex PCR. The authors processed their data as follows. Within the assay, amplification of reference gene primers was used to estimate how many nucleated cells each sample contained. To quantify the absolute abundance of each unique TCRbeta CDR3 rearrangement, sequence reads were collapsed and filtered. For each sample, productive Simpson clonality was calculated as the square root of Simpson's diversity index across productive rearrangements. The immuneACCESS repertoire file appears here via TCRdb, limited to in-frame rearrangements. These files lack a portion of the clones; in checked studies, under half of the deficit traces to unresolved V genes, and the cause of the others is not known. The D gene and trimming were derived from the DNA, and the V and J assignments and clone size from that table. Counted in this sample were approximately 190,000 clones; roughly 87% of them appeared once. The ten largest clones take up approximately 8% of the sample.

Reading the germline V gene gives CDR1 MNHEY and CDR2 SVGAGI. V is clipped by 6 bases and J by 6 bases, and the sequence between their germline boundaries is 18 bases long. CDR3 length: 14 amino acids, cysteine to valine. This entry keeps only the CDR3 DNA: 42 bases, framed from base 1. The paper's findings and limits, for the study overall: Clinical and demographic metadata were provided uncurated, with the amount varying by source and participant.

This TCR was recovered from a woman in her sixties or seventies with COVID-19, enrolled during active disease. The sequence links TRBV6-5 to TRBJ2-7; matching of 6 bases hints at TRBD2 as the D gene. The sample consisted of peripheral blood. Here the CDR3 is given as CASSLKAGRGEQYV. In nucleotides, the sequence is TGTGCCAGCAGCCTTAAGGCAGGGCGGGGCGAGCAGTACGTC.